This passage covers 22 T cell receptor beta chains from one sample sequenced in a study of T cell responses to AZD1222 COVID-19 vaccine (dated by TCRdb to about 2021). The library was prepared using the immunoSEQ multiplex PCR assay. TCRdb's version of the immuneACCESS table is confined to in-frame rearrangements and falls short of the full clone set. An unresolved V gene accounts for under half of the shortfall where checked; the remainder is of unknown origin. Here the sample has 100,000 to 150,000 clones; about 89% occur a single time. The top ten constitute 5.5% to 7% of the sample. This sample's time point label indicates: baseline before first vaccination. Sequencing was performed on peripheral blood, taken on day 0 of AZD1222 vaccination. These receptors all come from an adult in good health.

V is TRBV2 and J is TRBJ2-2; D is possibly TRBD1 (5 bases). The germline V gene encodes CDR1 SNHLY and CDR2 FYNNEI. Trimming took off 7 bases at V and 1 base at J, with 10 bases between the two ends. The CDR3 sequence is 14 residues long. This chain's CDR3 is CASTPDRNTGELFF. The CDR3 DNA follows: TGTGCCAGCACCCCAGACAGGAACACCGGGGAGCTGTTTTTT.

The genes are TRBV7-9 and TRBJ1-6; no reliable D call. Per the germline V gene, CDR1 is SEHNR and CDR2 is FQNEAQ (reference sequence). This CDR3 contains 12 residues. Trimming left V 5 bases short and J 9 bases short, with 8 bases between. The CDR3, as DNA: TGTGCCAGCAGCCCCGACGGTTCACCCCTCCACTTT. Encoded protein: CASSPDGSPLHF.

The CDR3 region is CASSLGGRREGGYTF. CDR3 nucleotides: TGCGCCAGCAGCTTGGGGGGGCGCAGGGAAGGTGGCTACACCTTC. V and J are TRBV5-1 and TRBJ1-2; D might be TRBD1 (6 bases). V was pared by 0 bases and J by 7 bases, with 16 bases between. CDR1 is SGHRS and CDR2 is YFSETQ in the germline V gene. The CDR3 has 15 residues.

The chain joins TRBV6-5 to TRBJ2-7; possible D gene TRBD1, 5 bases. Germline-derived CDR1 and CDR2 are MNHEY and SVGAGI. The V end lost 7 bases, the J end lost 3 bases, and 16 bases lay between the germline ends. This CDR3 has 14 residues. The CDR3 DNA reads as TGTGCCAGCAAGTATACGCAGGGAATCTACGAGCAGTACTTC. This translates into CASKYTQGIYEQYF.

V is TRBV7-8 and J is TRBJ1-2; a weak D match, TRBD1 (5 bases). This CDR3 comprises 13 residues. Trimming pared 6 bases from V and 1 base from J, leaving 9 bases between. Germline values: CDR1 SGHVS, CDR2 FQNEAQ. CDR3 coding DNA: TGTGCCAGCAGACCCGGGGGTAACTATGGCTACACCTTC. The encoded protein is CASRPGGNYGYTF.

The V and J genes are TRBV7-9 and TRBJ1-3; D is unclear. The CDR3 has 14 residues. Deletions cut 10 bases from V and 2 bases from J, with 15 bases between. The germline V gene encodes CDR1 SEHNR and CDR2 FQNEAQ (reference sequence). The DNA for the CDR3 is TGTGCCACAAAAGCTTCAGGTCCTGGAAACACCATATATTTT. It is translated as CATKASGPGNTIYF.

The chain combines TRBV6-2 or TRBV6-3 with TRBJ2-1; 8 bases fit TRBD1. J lost 6 bases, V lost 8 bases, and 9 bases had no gene match. The CDR3 length is 14 residues. Per the germline V gene, CDR1 is MNHEY and CDR2 is SVGEGT. CDR3 residues: CASGRDRPPNEQFF. The DNA for the CDR3 is TGTGCCAGCGGCCGGGACAGGCCTCCCAATGAGCAGTTCTTC.

The chain combines TRBV24-1 with TRBJ2-3; D unresolved. Germline CDR1 reads KGHDR; CDR2 reads SFDVKD. This CDR3 has 15 residues. V dropped 2 bases and J dropped 2 bases, with 10 bases sitting between them. CDR3 nucleotides: TGTGCCACCAGTGATTACGGCAGACCCACAGATACGCAGTATTTT. Its protein is CATSDYGRPTDTQYF.

The V call is TRBV9, the J call TRBJ2-5; 8 bases fit TRBD2. The germline gives CDR1 SGDLS, CDR2 YYNGEE. The CDR3 covers 15 residues. The V and J ends lost 4 bases and 0 bases, in that order; junction bases with no gene match: 5. The CDR3: CASSPSGGYQETQYF. CDR3 DNA: TGTGCCAGCAGCCCCTCGGGGGGGTACCAAGAGACCCAGTACTTC.

The chain uses TRBV13 and TRBJ1-3; no clear D gene. V dropped 2 bases and J dropped 0 bases, with 5 bases sitting between them. CDR1 is PRHDT and CDR2 is FYEKMQ in the germline V gene (reference sequence). This CDR3 has 14 residues. DNA of the CDR3: TGTGCCAGCAGCTTACGGTCCTCTGGAAACACCATATATTTT. It yields the protein CASSLRSSGNTIYF.

This clone was recorded once. CDR3 loop: CASRGGRTGGYTF. Written as DNA, the CDR3 is TGTGCCAGTAGAGGCGGCCGGACTGGGGGCTACACCTTC. The chain carries TRBV19 and TRBJ1-2; D gene uncertain. Trimming removed 6 bases from V and 8 bases from J, with 16 bases in between. Germline V gene lookup returns CDR1 LNHDA and CDR2 SQIVND (reference sequence). The CDR3 is 13 amino acids.

The gene calls are TRBV10-3 and TRBJ2-1; D is unclear. Trimming took 6 bases from V and 0 from J, leaving 9 bases between them. CDR3 length: 14 amino acids. From germline, CDR1 is ENHRY and CDR2 SYGVKD. This chain's CDR3 is CAISPAFSYNEQFF. The CDR3 DNA sequence: TGTGCCATCAGCCCAGCCTTCTCCTACAATGAGCAGTTCTTC.

This clone is classed as medium-sized. The genes are TRBV20-1 and TRBJ1-2; 8 bases align to TRBD1. Germline CDR1 DFQATT, CDR2 SNEGSKA (reference sequence). This CDR3 has 16 amino acids. V trimming: 3 bases; J trimming: 3 bases; junction bases outside the gene matches: 12. The CDR3 sequence: CSASLRSGQGDYGYTF. The DNA of the CDR3 is TGCAGTGCTAGTCTTAGGTCAGGACAGGGCGACTATGGCTACACCTTC.

This rearrangement joins TRBV6-2 or TRBV6-3 to TRBJ1-1; D gene uncertain. Trimming pared 2 bases from V and 11 bases from J, leaving 9 bases between. Germline values: CDR1 MNHEY, CDR2 SVGEGT. The CDR3 spans 11 residues. CDR3 residues: CASSYPSTAFF. The CDR3 region has the DNA TGTGCCAGCAGTTACCCCAGCACGGCTTTCTTT.

This sequence joins TRBV6-5 and TRBJ2-7; a weak D match, TRBD2 (5 bases). Per the germline V gene, CDR1 is MNHEY and CDR2 is SVGAGI. Deletions cut 7 bases from V and 0 bases from J, with 13 bases between. This CDR3 has 14 amino acids. The CDR3 DNA is TGTGCCAGCATCCATGGGAGCAACTCCTACGAGCAGTACTTC. Translating gives CASIHGSNSYEQYF.

This chain connects TRBV10-1 to TRBJ1-1, with D perhaps matching TRBD1 (6 bases). V dropped 6 bases and J dropped 0 bases, with 17 bases sitting between them. Germline V gene lookup returns CDR1 WNHNN and CDR2 SYGVQD (reference sequence). This CDR3 region has 16 residues. In DNA form, the CDR3 reads TGCGCCAGCAGCCAACGAAGGACAGTTATGAACACTGAAGCTTTCTTT. As protein: CASSQRRTVMNTEAFF.

The chain links TRBV3-1 (or the pseudogene TRBV3-2) to TRBJ1-2; D remains unclear. Germline V gene data show CDR1 as LGHDT and CDR2 as YNNKEL (reference sequence). The CDR3 covers 12 residues. Trimming removed 4 bases at V and 5 bases at J, with 8 bases between. CDR3 sequence: CASSPGPYGYTF. The CDR3 bases are TGTGCCAGCAGCCCCGGCCCTTATGGCTACACCTTC.

This chain links TRBV29-1 with TRBJ1-2, with a tentative D call TRBD1 (5 bases). V dropped 3 bases and J dropped 5 bases, with 19 bases sitting between them. The CDR3 is 15 amino acids. Germline V gene data show CDR1 as SQVTM and CDR2 as ANQGSEA. The CDR3 region is CSVETGRNLRYGYTF. CDR3 nucleotide sequence: TGCAGCGTTGAGACGGGACGGAATCTTCGATATGGCTACACCTTC.

V and J are TRBV30 and TRBJ2-6; no definite D call. From germline, CDR1 is GTSNPN and CDR2 SVGIG (reference sequence). This CDR3 has 14 residues. Trimming shortened V by 1 base and J by 2 bases, and 6 bases separated the two germline ends. The CDR3, as DNA: TGTGCCTGGAGTGGTACGGCTGGGGCCAACGTCCTGACTTTC. This translates into CAWSGTAGANVLTF.

This chain uses TRBV5-1 with TRBJ2-1, with 9 bases lining up with TRBD2. Unmatched junction bases numbered 5, after V lost 5 bases and J lost 2 bases. The CDR3 extends over 15 amino acids. Germline V gene lookup returns CDR1 SGHRS and CDR2 YFSETQ. CDR3 sequence (DNA): TGCGCCAGCAGGGGAGCGGGGGGACCCTACAATGAGCAGTTCTTC. It is translated as CASRGAGGPYNEQFF.

The gene calls are TRBV6-1 and TRBJ1-5, with D perhaps matching TRBD1 (6 bases). CDR3 length: 19 residues. CDR1 and CDR2 (germline): MNHNS, SASEGT. V was clipped by 1 base and J by 2 bases, with 21 bases between them. The CDR3 here is CASSEGTGSLQTGNQPQHF. Written as DNA, the CDR3 is TGTGCCAGCAGTGAAGGAACAGGGAGCCTCCAAACCGGCAATCAGCCCCAGCATTTT.

The genes are TRBV30 and TRBJ1-2, with a weak D call TRBD1 (6 bases). V lost 3 bases and J 2 bases, leaving 19 bases between the germline ends. This CDR3 has 16 amino acids. Per the germline V gene, CDR1 is GTSNPN and CDR2 is SVGIG (reference sequence). CDR3 in DNA: TGTGCCTGGAGGGCCCAGGACAGCCCGAAAAACTATGGCTACACCTTC. Translating it yields CAWRAQDSPKNYGYTF. Complete variable domain (other parts from reference TRBV30 and TRBJ1-2): SQTIHQWPATLVQPVGSPLSLECTVEGTSNPNLYWYRQAAGRGLQLLFYSVGIGQISSEVPQNLSASRPQDRQFILSSKKLLLSDSGFYLCAWRAQDSPKNYGYTFGSGTRLTVV.